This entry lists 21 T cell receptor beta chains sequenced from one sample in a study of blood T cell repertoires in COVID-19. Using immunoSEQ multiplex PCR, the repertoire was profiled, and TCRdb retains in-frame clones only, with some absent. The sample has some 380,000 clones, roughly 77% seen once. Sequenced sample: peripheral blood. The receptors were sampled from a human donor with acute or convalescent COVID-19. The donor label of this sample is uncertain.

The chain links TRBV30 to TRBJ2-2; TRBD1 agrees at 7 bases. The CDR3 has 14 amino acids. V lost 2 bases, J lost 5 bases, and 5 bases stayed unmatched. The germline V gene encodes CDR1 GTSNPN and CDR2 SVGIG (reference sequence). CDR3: CAWSKGARTGELFF. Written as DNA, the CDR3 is TGTGCCTGGAGTAAGGGGGCGAGGACCGGGGAGCTGTTTTTT.

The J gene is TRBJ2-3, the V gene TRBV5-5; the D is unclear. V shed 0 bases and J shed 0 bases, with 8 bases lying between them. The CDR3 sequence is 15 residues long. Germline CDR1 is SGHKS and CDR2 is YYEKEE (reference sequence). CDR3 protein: CASSLGYSSTDTQYF. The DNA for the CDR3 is TGTGCCAGCAGCTTGGGGTACAGTAGCACAGATACGCAGTATTTT.

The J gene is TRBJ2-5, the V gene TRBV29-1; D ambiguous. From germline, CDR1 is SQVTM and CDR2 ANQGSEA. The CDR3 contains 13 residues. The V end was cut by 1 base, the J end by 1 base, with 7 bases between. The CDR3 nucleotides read TGCAGCGTTGAAGGGCAGCGCCAAGAGACCCAGTACTTC. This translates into CSVEGQRQETQYF. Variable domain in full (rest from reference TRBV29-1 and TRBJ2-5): SAVISQKPSRDICQRGTSLTIQCQVDSQVTMMFWYRQQPGQSLTLIATANQGSEATYESGFVIDKFPISRPNLTFSTLTVSNMSPEDSSIYLCSVEGQRQETQYFGPGTRLLVL.

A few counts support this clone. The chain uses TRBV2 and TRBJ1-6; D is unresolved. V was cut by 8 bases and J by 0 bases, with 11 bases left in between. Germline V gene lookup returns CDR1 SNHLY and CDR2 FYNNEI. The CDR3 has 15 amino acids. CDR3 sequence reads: CASRSASSYNSPLHF. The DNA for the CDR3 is TGTGCCAGCCGTTCAGCTAGCTCCTATAATTCACCCCTCCACTTT.

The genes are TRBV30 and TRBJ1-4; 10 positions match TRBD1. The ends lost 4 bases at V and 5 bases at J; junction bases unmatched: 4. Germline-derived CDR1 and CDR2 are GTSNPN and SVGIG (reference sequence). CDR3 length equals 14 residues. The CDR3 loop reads CAWNPDRGNEKLFF. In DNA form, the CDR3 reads TGTGCCTGGAATCCGGACAGGGGGAATGAAAAACTGTTTTTT.

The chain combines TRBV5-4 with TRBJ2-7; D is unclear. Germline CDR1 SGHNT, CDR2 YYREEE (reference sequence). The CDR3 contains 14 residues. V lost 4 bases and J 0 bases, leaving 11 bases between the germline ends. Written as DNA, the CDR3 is TGTGCCAGCAGCCCCGACTGGAACTCCTACGAGCAGTACTTC. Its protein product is CASSPDWNSYEQYF.

CDR3 protein: CASSLPNGENNSPLHF. The CDR3 coding sequence is TGCGCCAGCAGCTTGCCTAATGGGGAGAATAATTCACCCCTCCACTTT. This chain uses TRBV5-1 with TRBJ1-6; D is unclear. The CDR3 consists of 16 residues. CDR1 is SGHRS and CDR2 is YFSETQ in the germline V gene. Trimming removed 1 base from V and 5 bases from J, with 13 bases in between.

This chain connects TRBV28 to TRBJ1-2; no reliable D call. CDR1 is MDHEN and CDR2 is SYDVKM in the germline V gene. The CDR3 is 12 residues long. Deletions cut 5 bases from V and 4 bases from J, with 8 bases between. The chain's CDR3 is CASSPVLYGYTF. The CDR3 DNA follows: TGTGCCAGCAGTCCGGTCCTCTATGGCTACACCTTC.

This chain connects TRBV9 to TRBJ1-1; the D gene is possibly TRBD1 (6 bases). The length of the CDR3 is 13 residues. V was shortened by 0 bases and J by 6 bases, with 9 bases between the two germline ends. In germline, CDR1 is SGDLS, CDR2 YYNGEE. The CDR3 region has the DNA TGTGCCAGCAGCGTAGTTAGGGGGTCTGAAGCTTTCTTT. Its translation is CASSVVRGSEAFF.

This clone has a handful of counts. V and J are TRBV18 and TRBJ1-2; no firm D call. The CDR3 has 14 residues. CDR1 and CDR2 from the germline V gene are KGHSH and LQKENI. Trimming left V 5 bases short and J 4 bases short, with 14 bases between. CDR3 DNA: TGTGCCAGCTCAGTAAACAGTCAACTCTATGGCTACACCTTC. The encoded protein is CASSVNSQLYGYTF.

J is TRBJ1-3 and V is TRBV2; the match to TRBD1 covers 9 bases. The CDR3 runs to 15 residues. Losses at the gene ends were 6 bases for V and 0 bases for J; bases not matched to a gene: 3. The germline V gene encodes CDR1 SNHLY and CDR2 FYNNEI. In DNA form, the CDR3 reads TGTGCCAGCAGAGCACAGGGGGCCTCTGGAAACACCATATATTTT. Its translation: CASRAQGASGNTIYF.

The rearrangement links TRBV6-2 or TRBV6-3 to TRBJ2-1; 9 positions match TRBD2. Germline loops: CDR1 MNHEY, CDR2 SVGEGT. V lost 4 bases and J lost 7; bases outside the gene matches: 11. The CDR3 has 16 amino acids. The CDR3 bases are TGTGCCAGCAGTTCCATTATAGCGGGAGCTGGGAATGAGCAGTTCTTC. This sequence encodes CASSSIIAGAGNEQFF.

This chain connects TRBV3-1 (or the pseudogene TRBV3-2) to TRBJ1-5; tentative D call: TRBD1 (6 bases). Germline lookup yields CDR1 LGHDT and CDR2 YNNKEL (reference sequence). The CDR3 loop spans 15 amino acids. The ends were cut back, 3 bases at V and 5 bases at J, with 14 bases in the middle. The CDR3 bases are TGTGCCAGCAGCCACTCTGAAGGGGGTTATCAGCCCCAGCATTTT. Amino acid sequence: CASSHSEGGYQPQHF.

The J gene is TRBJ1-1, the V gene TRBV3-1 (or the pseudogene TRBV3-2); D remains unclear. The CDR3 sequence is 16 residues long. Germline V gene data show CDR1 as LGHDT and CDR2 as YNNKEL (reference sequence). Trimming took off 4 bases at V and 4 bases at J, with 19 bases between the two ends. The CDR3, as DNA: TGTGCCAGCAGCCGATTAGGAGGAGGTCGGAGCACTGAAGCTTTCTTT. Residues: CASSRLGGGRSTEAFF.

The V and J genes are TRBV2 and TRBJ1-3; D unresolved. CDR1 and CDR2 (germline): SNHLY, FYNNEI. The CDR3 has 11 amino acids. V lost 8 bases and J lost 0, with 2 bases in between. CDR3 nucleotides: TGTGCCAGCCGCTCTGGAAACACCATATATTTT. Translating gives CASRSGNTIYF.

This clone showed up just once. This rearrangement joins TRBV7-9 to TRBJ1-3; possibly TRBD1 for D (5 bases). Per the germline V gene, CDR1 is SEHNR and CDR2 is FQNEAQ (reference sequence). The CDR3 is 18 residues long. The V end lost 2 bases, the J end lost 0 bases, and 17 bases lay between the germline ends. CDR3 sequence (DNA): TGTGCCAGCAGCTTATTCGGAAGAACAGGACACTCTGGAAACACCATATATTTT. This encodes CASSLFGRTGHSGNTIYF.

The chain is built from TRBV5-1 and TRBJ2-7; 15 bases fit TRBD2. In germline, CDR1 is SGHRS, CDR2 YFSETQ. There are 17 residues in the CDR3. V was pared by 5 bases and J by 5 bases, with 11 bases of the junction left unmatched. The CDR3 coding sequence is TGCGCCAGCAGGGAAGGACTAGCGGGGGGGCGCGTCGACGAGCAGTACTTC. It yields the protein CASREGLAGGRVDEQYF.

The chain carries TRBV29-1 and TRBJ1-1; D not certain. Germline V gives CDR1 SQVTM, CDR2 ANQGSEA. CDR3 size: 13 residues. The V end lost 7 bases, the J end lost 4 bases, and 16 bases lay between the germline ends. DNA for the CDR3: TGCAGCGCAGCCCGGGAATTTAGCACTGAAGCTTTCTTT. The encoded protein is CSAAREFSTEAFF. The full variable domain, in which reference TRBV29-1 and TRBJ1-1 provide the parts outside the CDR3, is SAVISQKPSRDICQRGTSLTIQCQVDSQVTMMFWYRQQPGQSLTLIATANQGSEATYESGFVIDKFPISRPNLTFSTLTVSNMSPEDSSIYLCSAAREFSTEAFFGQGTRLTVV.

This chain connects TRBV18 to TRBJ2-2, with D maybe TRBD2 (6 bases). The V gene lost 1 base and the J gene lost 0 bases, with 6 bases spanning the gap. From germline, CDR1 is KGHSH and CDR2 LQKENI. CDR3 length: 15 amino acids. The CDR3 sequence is CASSPLAANTGELFF. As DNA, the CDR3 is TGTGCCAGCTCACCACTAGCGGCGAACACCGGGGAGCTGTTTTTT.

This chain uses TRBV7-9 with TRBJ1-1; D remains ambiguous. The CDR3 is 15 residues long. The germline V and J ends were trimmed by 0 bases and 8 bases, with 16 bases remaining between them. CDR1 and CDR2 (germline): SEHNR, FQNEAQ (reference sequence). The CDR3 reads CASSLAAGSSGEAFF. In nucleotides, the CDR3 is TGTGCCAGCAGCTTAGCGGCGGGTTCAAGTGGAGAAGCTTTCTTT. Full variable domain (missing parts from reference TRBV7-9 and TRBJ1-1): DTGVSQNPRHKITKRGQNVTFRCDPISEHNRLYWYRQTLGQGPEFLTYFQNEAQLEKSRLLSDRFSAERPKGSFSTLEIQRTEQGDSAMYLCASSLAAGSSGEAFFGQGTRLTVV.

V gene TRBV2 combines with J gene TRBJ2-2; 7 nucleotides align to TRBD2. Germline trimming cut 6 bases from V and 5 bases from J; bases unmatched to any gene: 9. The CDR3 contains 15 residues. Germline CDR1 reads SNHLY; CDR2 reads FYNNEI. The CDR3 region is CASRTQGLGTGELFF. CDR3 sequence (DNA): TGTGCCAGCAGGACGCAAGGACTAGGAACCGGGGAGCTGTTTTTT.